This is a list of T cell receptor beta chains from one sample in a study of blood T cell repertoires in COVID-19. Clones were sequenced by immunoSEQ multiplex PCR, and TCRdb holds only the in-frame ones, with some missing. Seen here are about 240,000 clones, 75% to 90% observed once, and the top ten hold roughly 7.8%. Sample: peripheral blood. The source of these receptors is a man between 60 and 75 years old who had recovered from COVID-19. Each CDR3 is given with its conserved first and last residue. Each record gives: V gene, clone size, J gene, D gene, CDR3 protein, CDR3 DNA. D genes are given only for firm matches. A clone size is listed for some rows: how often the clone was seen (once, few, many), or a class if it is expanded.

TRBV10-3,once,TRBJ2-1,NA,CAISERGGASNEQFF,TGTGCCATCAGTGAGCGTGGGGGGGCGTCCAATGAGCAGTTCTTC
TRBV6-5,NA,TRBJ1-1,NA,CASSYSLSGNTEAFF,TGTGCCAGCAGTTACTCCCTCTCAGGGAACACTGAAGCTTTCTTT
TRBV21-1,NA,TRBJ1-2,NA,CASSRGQYYGYTF,TGTGCCAGCAGCAGGGGGCAATACTATGGCTACACCTTC
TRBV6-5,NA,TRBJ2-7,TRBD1,CASGQGPSYEQYF,TGTGCCAGCGGACAGGGACCTTCCTACGAGCAGTACTTC
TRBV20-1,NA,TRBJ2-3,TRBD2,CSAGVPLAGRADTQYF,TGCAGTGCTGGTGTGCCTCTAGCGGGAAGGGCAGATACGCAGTATTTT
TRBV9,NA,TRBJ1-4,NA,CASSVDPGATNEKLFF,TGTGCCAGCAGCGTAGATCCAGGGGCAACTAATGAAAAACTGTTTTTT
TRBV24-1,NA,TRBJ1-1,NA,CATRHDKNTEAFF,TGTGCCACCAGACACGACAAGAACACTGAAGCTTTCTTT
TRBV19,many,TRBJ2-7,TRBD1,CASRDSTISYEQYF,TGTGCCAGCCGGGACAGCACTATCTCCTACGAGCAGTACTTC
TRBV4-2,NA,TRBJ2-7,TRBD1,CASRTGDRGQGEQYF,TGTGCCAGCAGAACTGGGGACAGGGGGCAGGGCGAGCAGTACTTC
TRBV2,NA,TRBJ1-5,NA,CASSEGRGVVSNQPQHF,TGTGCCAGCAGTGAGGGGAGGGGGGTGGTGAGCAATCAGCCCCAGCATTTT
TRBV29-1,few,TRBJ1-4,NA,CSVDRRGGEKLFF,TGCAGCGTTGATCGCAGGGGCGGTGAAAAACTGTTTTTT
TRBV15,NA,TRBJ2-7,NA,CATSSTRAGPNYEQYF,TGTGCCACCAGCTCGACTCGGGCGGGACCAAACTACGAGCAGTACTTC
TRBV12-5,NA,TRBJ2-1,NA,CASGSTSRAEQFF,TGTGCTAGTGGTTCGACTAGTAGGGCTGAGCAGTTCTTC
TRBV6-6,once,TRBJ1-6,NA,CASSYSSDLNSPLHF,TGTGCCAGCAGTTACTCTTCAGATCTTAATTCACCCCTCCACTTT
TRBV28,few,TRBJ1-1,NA,CASSLTLSEAFF,TGTGCCAGCAGTTTAACCCTCAGTGAAGCTTTCTTT
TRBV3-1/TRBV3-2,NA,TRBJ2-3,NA,CASSQEESINTDTQYF,TGTGCCAGCAGCCAAGAAGAATCTATCAACACAGATACGCAGTATTTT
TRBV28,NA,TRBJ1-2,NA,CASSASPTGYGYTF,TGTGCCAGCAGCGCATCACCGACAGGCTATGGCTACACCTTC
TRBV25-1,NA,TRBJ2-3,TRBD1,CASSEYGQGLEGTQYF,TGTGCCAGCAGTGAATATGGACAGGGCCTTGAGGGTACGCAGTATTTT
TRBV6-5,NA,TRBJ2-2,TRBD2,CASSWTGTSTGELFF,TGTGCCAGCAGTTGGACCGGGACTAGCACCGGGGAGCTGTTTTTT
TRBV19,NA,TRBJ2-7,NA,CASSSDFSYEQYF,TGTGCCAGTAGTTCAGACTTTTCCTACGAGCAGTACTTC
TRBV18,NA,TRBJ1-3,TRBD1,CASSQDKGQTGNTIYF,TGTGCCAGCTCACAAGATAAGGGACAGACTGGAAACACCATATATTTT
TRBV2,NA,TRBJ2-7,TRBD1,CASSEDRGPYEQYF,TGTGCCAGCAGTGAGGACAGGGGGCCCTACGAGCAGTACTTC
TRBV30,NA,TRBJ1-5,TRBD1,CAWSRDSSNQPQHF,TGTGCCTGGAGTAGGGACAGTAGCAATCAGCCCCAGCATTTT